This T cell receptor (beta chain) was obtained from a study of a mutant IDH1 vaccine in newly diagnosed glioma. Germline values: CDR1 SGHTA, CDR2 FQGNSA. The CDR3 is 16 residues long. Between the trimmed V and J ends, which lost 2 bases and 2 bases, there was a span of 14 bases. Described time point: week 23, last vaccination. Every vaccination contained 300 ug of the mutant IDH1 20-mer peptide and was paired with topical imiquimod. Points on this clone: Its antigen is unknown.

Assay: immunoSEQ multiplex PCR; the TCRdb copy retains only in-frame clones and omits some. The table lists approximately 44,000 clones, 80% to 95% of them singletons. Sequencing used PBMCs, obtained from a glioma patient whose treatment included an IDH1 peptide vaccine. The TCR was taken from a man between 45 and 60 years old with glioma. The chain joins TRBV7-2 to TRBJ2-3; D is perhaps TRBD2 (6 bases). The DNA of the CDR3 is TGTGCCAGCAGCTTAATGGCGGGGAGTACCACAGATACGCAGTATTTT. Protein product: CASSLMAGSTTDTQYF.